Described below is a single TCR beta chain sequence and its context. The data originate from a study of blood T cell repertoires in COVID-19. For the study at large: Spain, Italy and the United States supplied samples that represented acute and convalescent COVID-19. PBMCs, B-cell-depleted T cells, or T cells were the source of the cDNA or gDNA that made up the material.

Original methodology: Estimation of nucleated cell counts relied on the amplification of reference gene primers. Here immunoSEQ multiplex PCR was the method, and the copy in TCRdb shows in-frame clones only, minus some. V, J and clone size were drawn from that table, and D and trimming were deduced from the DNA. The profile shows 100,000 to 120,000 clones, 76% of them singletons. Trimming took off 6 bases at V and 5 bases at J, with 14 bases between the two ends. Germline V CDR1 and CDR2: SGHNT, YYREEE (reference sequence). The CDR3 is 13 residues long. The chain combines TRBV5-4 with TRBJ1-1; a weak D match, TRBD1 (6 bases). Sample: peripheral blood. The receptor was isolated from a woman of 80 years or more with acute or convalescent COVID-19. In nucleotides, the CDR3 is TGTGCCAGCACTTACGGAACAGGGACTGAAGCTTTCTTT. Its translation is CASTYGTGTEAFF. The whole variable domain, filled in from reference TRBV5-4 and TRBJ1-1, reads ETGVTQSPTHLIKTRGQQVTLRCSSQSGHNTVSWYQQALGQGPQFIFQYYREEENGRGNFPPRFSGLQFPNYSSELNVNALELDDSALYLCASTYGTGTEAFFGQGTRLTVV.